The entry that follows covers one TCR beta chain sequence. What it binds is unknown. This record belongs to a study of T cell clonotyping in hematopoietic cell transplantation. Regarding the study as a whole: Few recipient clonotypes overlapped donors; over 97% were de novo at given depth. Graft donor and pretransplant recipient Inverse Simpson Index values predicted broader posttransplant TCR diversity. Without cell sorting, CD4 versus CD8 contributions remain unresolved. Recipient TCR diversity dropped after transplant; expanded clonotypes rose from day 30 to 180.

Generated by immunoSEQ multiplex PCR, the TCRdb table keeps only in-frame clones and is missing some. The sample has about 3,500 clones; roughly 72% are singletons. Germline CDR1 is MNHEY and CDR2 is SMNVEV (reference sequence). Germline trimming cut 11 bases from V and 4 bases from J; bases unmatched to any gene: 9. The length of the CDR3 is 13 residues. This specimen was peripheral blood mononuclear cells, taken 30 days after allogeneic stem cell transplant. This chain uses TRBV27 with TRBJ2-7, with TRBD2 identical over 9 bases. The sequence derives from a male patient between 40 and 50 years old who had an allogeneic stem cell transplant from an unrelated donor, so the T cells may come from the graft donor. Some clones in this sample may be carry-over from other donors' samples. The CDR3 protein is CAAPGGGAYEQYF. The CDR3 DNA reads TGTGCCGCTCCCGGCGGGGGGGCTTACGAGCAGTACTTC.